This T cell receptor beta chain is from a study of regulatory T cells in long-lasting Graves disease. To make TCR beta libraries, researchers used iRepertoire HTBI primers and Arm-PCR of CDR3 regions. In TCRdb, the multiplex PCR reads were re-called with MiXCR into one record per CDR3 protein. This sample carries under 400,000 distinct CDR3 sequences, around 17% of them seen once, and the ten largest clones take 30%. V was trimmed by 5 bases and J by 4 bases, leaving 14 bases between them. Germline V CDR1 and CDR2: MGHRA, YSYEKL. This CDR3 is 14 amino acids long. This clonotype appeared many times. The time point is: newly diagnosed GD, antithyroid drugs for less than 3 months. Preparation of the TCR library used RNA extracted from PBMCs. This sample also appeared in a second study, on T cells in Graves' hyperthyroidism and ophthalmopathy. This second report adds: Ophthalmopathy and stable hyperthyroidism were told apart by a 13 V-J model.

This clonotype originated in a man in his forties with Graves disease. The V and J genes are TRBV4-1 and TRBJ1-1; tentative D call: TRBD1 (6 bases). The sample was peripheral blood mononuclear cells (PBMCs), taken at new diagnosis, from a patient treated with antithyroid drugs. CDR3: CASSLQGGITEAFF. DNA for the CDR3: TGCGCCAGCAGCTTACAGGGAGGGATCACTGAAGCTTTCTTT.